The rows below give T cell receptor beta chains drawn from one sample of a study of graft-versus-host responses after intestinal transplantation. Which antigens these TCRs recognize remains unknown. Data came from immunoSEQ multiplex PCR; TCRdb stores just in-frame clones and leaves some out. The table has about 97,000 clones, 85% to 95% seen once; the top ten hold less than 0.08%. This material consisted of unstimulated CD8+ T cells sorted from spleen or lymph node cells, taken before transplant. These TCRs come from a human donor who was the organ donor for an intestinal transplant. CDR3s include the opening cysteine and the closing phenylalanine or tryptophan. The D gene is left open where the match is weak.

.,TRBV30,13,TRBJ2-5,CAWSFDSQETQYF
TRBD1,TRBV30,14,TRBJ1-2,CAWLRDRINYGYTF
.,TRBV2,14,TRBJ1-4,CASSGTSSYEKLFF
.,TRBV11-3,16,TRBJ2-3,CASSFRRGGSTDTQYF
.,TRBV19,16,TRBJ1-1,CASSRSAEWGDPEAFF
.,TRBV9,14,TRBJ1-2,CASSISDRNYGYTF
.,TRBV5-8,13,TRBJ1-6,CASSFSDSSPLHF
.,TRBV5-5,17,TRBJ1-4,CASSLFMGRATNEKLFF
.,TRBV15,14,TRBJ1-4,CATSTMVLREKLFF
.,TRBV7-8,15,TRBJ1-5,CASSLGGGSDQPQHF
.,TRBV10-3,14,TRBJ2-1,CAIGGTGPYNEQFF
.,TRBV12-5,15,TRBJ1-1,CASGLAGRMGTEAFF
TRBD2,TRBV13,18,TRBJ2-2,CASSPGLAGVGDTGELFF
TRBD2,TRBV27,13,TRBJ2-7,CASSFGTSYERYF
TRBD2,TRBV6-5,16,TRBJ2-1,CASSYSFGRAYNEQFF
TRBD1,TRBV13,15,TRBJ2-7,CASSRQGALSYEQYF
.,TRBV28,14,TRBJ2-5,CASSYHTPQETQYF
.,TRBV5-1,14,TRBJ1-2,CASSLTNQVYGYTF
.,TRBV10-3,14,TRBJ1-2,CAISESPRAGGYTF
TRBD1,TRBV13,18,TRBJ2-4,CASSLAENQQGPKNIQYF
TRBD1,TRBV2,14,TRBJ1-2,CASSGQVIDYGYTF
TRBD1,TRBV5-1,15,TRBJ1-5,CASSLWTGGDQPQHF
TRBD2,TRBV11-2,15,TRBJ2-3,CASSPGLADTDTQYF
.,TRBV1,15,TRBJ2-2,CTSSRCRGYTGELFF
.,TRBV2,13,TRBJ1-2,CASSDGGVYGYTF
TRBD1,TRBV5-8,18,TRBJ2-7,CASRSPVFWGQGSYEQYF
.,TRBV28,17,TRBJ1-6,CASSFWPGEEYNSPLHF
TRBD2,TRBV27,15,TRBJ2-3,CASSLSVSGRGTQYF
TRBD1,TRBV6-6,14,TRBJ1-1,CASSYPGQGTEAFF
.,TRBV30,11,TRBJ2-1,CAWSVHNEQFF
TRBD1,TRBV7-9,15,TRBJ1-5,CASSSRDSHNQPQHF
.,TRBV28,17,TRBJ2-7,CASSSTFHRDTVYEQYF
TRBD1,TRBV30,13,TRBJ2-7,CAWEGQGGYEQYF
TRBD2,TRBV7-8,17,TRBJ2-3,CASRSLDSGVVTDTQYF
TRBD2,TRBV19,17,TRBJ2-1,CASSTSRLALLYNEQFF
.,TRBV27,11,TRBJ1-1,CAKYPGVEAFF
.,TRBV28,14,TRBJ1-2,CASSLPRGLYGYTF
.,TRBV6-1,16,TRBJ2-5,CAGSETPGQGLGTQYF
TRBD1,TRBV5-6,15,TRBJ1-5,CASSLGQGFSQPQHF
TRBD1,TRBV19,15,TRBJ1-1,CASSIRDRVRAEAFF
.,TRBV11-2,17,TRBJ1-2,CATEAQGPELTNYGYTF
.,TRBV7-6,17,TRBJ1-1,CASSLGNTPAHGAEAFF
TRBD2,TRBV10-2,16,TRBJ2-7,CASSEFSGGASYEQYF
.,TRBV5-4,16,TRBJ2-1,CASRSEVAGYYNEQFF
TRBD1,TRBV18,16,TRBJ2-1,CASSPGTDLIYNEQFF
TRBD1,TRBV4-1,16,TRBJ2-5,CASSQGGVQGVETQYF
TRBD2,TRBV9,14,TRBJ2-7,CASSVGLAGWEQYF
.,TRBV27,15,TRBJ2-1,CASSFIGGGRDEQFF
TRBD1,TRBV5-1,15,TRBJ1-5,CASSEWDSQNQPQHF
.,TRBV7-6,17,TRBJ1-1,CARRGGRDGRGDTEAFF
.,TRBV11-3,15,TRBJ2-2,CASSPGLEYTGELFF
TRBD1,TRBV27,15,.,CASSFGTGGFYEQYF
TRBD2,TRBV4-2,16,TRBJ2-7,CASSQRTSGNIYEQYF